The 29 T cell receptor beta chains below come from one sample, sequenced in a study of blood T cell repertoires in COVID-19. The table came from immunoSEQ multiplex PCR; TCRdb's copy has only in-frame clones and leaves some out. Seen here are about 130,000 clones, around 86% observed once, and the top ten hold roughly 5.4%. The sequenced sample was peripheral blood. Source of these receptors: a human donor in a cohort sampled during active COVID-19.

The chain carries TRBV5-6 and TRBJ2-4, with D perhaps matching TRBD1 (5 bases). From germline, CDR1 is SGHDT and CDR2 YYEEEE. Trimming removed 4 bases from V and 6 bases from J, with 23 bases in between. This CDR3 comprises 17 residues. The CDR3 DNA reads TGTGCCAGCAGCAGAGAATGGACACAATTTTCAAGAAACATTCAGTACTTC. It yields the protein CASSREWTQFSRNIQYF.

The chain is built from TRBV9 and TRBJ2-2; the match to TRBD1 covers 9 bases. CDR3 length: 17 amino acids. V lost 0 bases to trimming and J lost 6 bases; unmatched junction nucleotides: 9. Germline V gene lookup returns CDR1 SGDLS and CDR2 YYNGEE. The CDR3 DNA reads as TGTGCCAGCAGCGTAGGTGGGGGGACAGGGCGTGCCGGGGAGCTGTTTTTT. Protein: CASSVGGGTGRAGELFF.

V usage is TRBV30 and J usage is TRBJ1-4; D gene unclear. Trimming removed 3 bases at V and 8 bases at J, with 10 bases between. Germline CDR1 and CDR2: GTSNPN and SVGIG (reference sequence). This CDR3 comprises 12 residues. The CDR3 reads CAWRTQREKLFF. The CDR3 nucleotides are TGTGCCTGGAGGACACAGCGGGAAAAACTGTTTTTT.

This clone was seen just once. V is TRBV4-2 and J is TRBJ2-7; D not resolved. Per germline, CDR1 LGHNA and CDR2 YNFKEQ. The CDR3 length is 14 residues. The germline V and J ends were trimmed by 0 bases and 4 bases, with 10 bases remaining between them. CDR3 nucleotide sequence: TGTGCCAGCAGCCAAGATAGGCTAGATTACGAGCAGTACTTC. Its protein is CASSQDRLDYEQYF.

This clone was counted only a few times. This sequence joins TRBV16 and TRBJ2-2; 8 nucleotides agree with TRBD2. In germline, CDR1 is KGHSY, CDR2 FQNENV. There are 15 residues in the CDR3. J was trimmed by 4 bases and V by 2 bases; bases with no gene match: 3. CDR3 DNA sequence: TGTGCCAGCAGCCAAATCCGGGAGGGCACCGGGGAGCTGTTTTTT. Translating it yields CASSQIREGTGELFF.

On this clone itself: A junction end diverges from the germline sequence, so it may reflect a read error. The rearrangement joins TRBV7-7 to TRBJ1-2, with 7 bases matching TRBD1. The CDR3 runs 16 residues. Germline V gene data show CDR1 as SSHAT and CDR2 as FNYEAQ (reference sequence). CDR3 loop: CASSSGGQATNYGYTF. The DNA of the CDR3 is TGTGCTAGCAGCTCCGGCGGACAGGCAACTAACTATGGCTACACCTTC.

The CDR3 DNA is TGCGCCAGCAGCCAAGGGATGAGACTAGCGGCCTCGGATACGCAGTATTTT. Encoded protein: CASSQGMRLAASDTQYF. V is TRBV4-1 and J is TRBJ2-3, with 9 bases that match TRBD2. From germline, CDR1 is MGHRA and CDR2 YSYEKL. V shed 1 base, J shed 6 bases, and the junction held 11 bases outside the gene matches. The CDR3 spans 17 residues.

This clone was observed a few times. The genes are TRBV30 and TRBJ2-7; 9 bases map to TRBD1. The CDR3 totals 16 residues. V lost 0 bases, J lost 6 bases, and 12 bases stayed unmatched. The germline V gene encodes CDR1 GTSNPN and CDR2 SVGIG (reference sequence). Here the CDR3 reads CAWSVRLTGGASEQYF. CDR3 DNA: TGTGCCTGGAGTGTACGACTAACAGGGGGCGCATCCGAGCAGTACTTC.

The chain couples TRBV7-9 to TRBJ1-2; D is uncertain. V was trimmed by 4 bases and J by 3 bases, leaving 18 bases between them. The V gene's germline CDR1 is SEHNR and CDR2 FQNEAQ (reference sequence). The CDR3 extends over 16 amino acids. The CDR3 loop reads CASSSTGGGLDYGYTF. CDR3 coding DNA: TGTGCCAGCAGCTCTACGGGAGGTGGACTAGACTATGGCTACACCTTC.

This chain connects TRBV19 to TRBJ2-7, with TRBD2 identical over 9 bases. The CDR3 consists of 16 residues. Germline V lookup: CDR1 LNHDA, CDR2 SQIVND (reference sequence). Trimming at V came to 1 base and at J to 1 base, leaving 5 bases not matched to a gene. CDR3 DNA sequence: TGTGCCAGTAGTATAGGTAGCGGGAGCGGATCCTACGAGCAGTACTTC. This gives the protein CASSIGSGSGSYEQYF.

The chain links TRBV5-3 to TRBJ2-3; TRBD1 matches at 9 bases. TRBV5-3 is filed as an ORF, its function uncertain. The ends lost 0 bases at V and 4 bases at J; junction bases unmatched: 6. This CDR3 contains 16 residues. The DNA of the CDR3 is TGTGCCAGAAGCTTGGCCACGGGACAGGGACCAGATACGCAGTATTTT. It encodes CARSLATGQGPDTQYF.

The chain recombines TRBV11-1 with TRBJ2-7, with 7 positions matching TRBD2. The V gene end was trimmed by 5 bases and the J gene end by 4 bases; junction bases not matched to a gene: 11. The CDR3 totals 15 residues. CDR1 and CDR2 (germline): SGHAT, FQDESV (reference sequence). The CDR3 DNA follows: TGTGCCAGCAGCCCCAGTTGGAGCGGGATGTACGAGCAGTACTTC. It specifies CASSPSWSGMYEQYF.

The CDR3 sequence: CASSQRRGRGIQYF. The CDR3 DNA reads TGTGCCAGCAGCCAACGTAGGGGGCGAGGCATTCAGTACTTC. V gene TRBV3-1 (or the pseudogene TRBV3-2) combines with J gene TRBJ2-4; 7 nucleotides match TRBD1. The CDR3 has 14 residues. Germline CDR1 LGHDT, CDR2 YNNKEL (reference sequence). V shed 2 bases and J 9 bases; nucleotides not matched to a gene: 7.

This clone was seen a handful of times. The chain links TRBV6-1 to TRBJ2-1; D call uncertain. V was trimmed by 2 bases and J by 4 bases, leaving 9 bases between them. The CDR3 has 14 residues. Germline-derived CDR1 and CDR2 are MNHNS and SASEGT. The CDR3 region is CASSEIKPYNEQFF. The CDR3 DNA follows: TGTGCCAGCAGTGAAATAAAGCCTTACAATGAGCAGTTCTTC.

V usage is TRBV11-2 and J usage is TRBJ1-1, with TRBD1 matching over 7 bases. Germline V gives CDR1 SGHAT, CDR2 FQNNGV. The CDR3 is 16 amino acids. V dropped 5 bases and J dropped 1; count of bases not matched to a gene: 10. CDR3 sequence: CASSQTFRGTNTEAFF. The CDR3 nucleotides are TGTGCCAGCAGCCAAACCTTCAGGGGGACGAACACTGAAGCTTTCTTT.

The rearrangement joins TRBV27 to TRBJ2-1, with no clear D. The CDR3 extends over 16 amino acids. Trimming took off 4 bases at V and 6 bases at J, with 19 bases between the two ends. Germline assignment: CDR1 MNHEY and CDR2 SMNVEV (reference sequence). The CDR3 loop is CASSSPRPAGVNEQFF. The CDR3 nucleotides read TGTGCCAGCAGTTCCCCCCGCCCGGCAGGCGTCAATGAGCAGTTCTTC.

The rearrangement links TRBV5-6 to TRBJ1-5, with D possibly being TRBD1 (5 bases). Trimming took 3 bases from V and 8 from J, leaving 12 bases between them. From germline, CDR1 is SGHDT and CDR2 YYEEEE. The CDR3 loop spans 13 amino acids. The CDR3 nucleotides are TGTGCCAGCAGCTGGGATTCAGGGAAGCCCCAGCATTTT. Its protein product is CASSWDSGKPQHF.

V gene TRBV6-5 combines with J gene TRBJ2-7; weak D call: TRBD2 (5 bases). V lost 8 bases and J lost 6, with 14 bases in between. CDR3 length equals 12 residues. Looked up from germline, CDR1 is MNHEY and CDR2 is SVGAGI. The DNA for the CDR3 is TGTGCCAGCTCGCGGGTAGGGTCCGAGCAGTACTTC. Encoded protein: CASSRVGSEQYF.

The chain employs TRBV5-1 and TRBJ2-1, with 7 positions matching TRBD2. The CDR3 spans 14 residues. V lost 0 bases to trimming and J lost 12 bases; unmatched junction nucleotides: 9. Germline CDR1 reads SGHRS; CDR2 reads YFSETQ. DNA of the CDR3: TGCGCCAGCAGCTTGGGTGGCGGGAGTGATGGGCAGTTCTTC. It codes for CASSLGGGSDGQFF.

The chain joins TRBV19 to TRBJ2-3; 14 nucleotides align to TRBD2. The CDR3 contains 16 residues. Germline V lookup: CDR1 LNHDA, CDR2 SQIVND (reference sequence). The junction had 5 bases not matched to a gene; V was cut back by 3 bases and J by 6 bases. Here the CDR3 reads CASSIRTSGGRDTQYF. CDR3 bases: TGTGCCAGTAGTATCCGGACTAGCGGGGGGAGGGATACGCAGTATTTT.

The chain combines TRBV6-1 with TRBJ2-7, with TRBD2 identical over 10 bases. The CDR3 runs to 16 residues. Germline lookup yields CDR1 MNHNS and CDR2 SASEGT. Losses at the gene ends were 4 bases for V and 3 bases for J; bases not matched to a gene: 9. In nucleotides, the CDR3 is TGTGCCAGCAGTGCCGACGTTAGCGGGAGGCGCTACGAGCAGTACTTC. Amino acids: CASSADVSGRRYEQYF.

The chain carries TRBV6-2 or TRBV6-3 and TRBJ2-1, with 14 bases lining up with TRBD2. Unmatched junction bases numbered 2, after V lost 6 bases and J lost 7 bases. The length of the CDR3 is 14 residues. Germline V gene data show CDR1 as MNHEY and CDR2 as SVGEGT. This CDR3 is CASSWTSGRNEQFF. The CDR3 DNA sequence: TGTGCCAGCAGCTGGACTAGCGGGAGGAATGAGCAGTTCTTC.

This chain joins TRBV24-1 and TRBJ2-1; D uncertain. V lost 4 bases and J 8 bases, leaving 11 bases between the germline ends. This CDR3 is built from 13 residues. CDR1 is KGHDR, CDR2 SFDVKD, per germline. CDR3 protein: CATSETGMYEQFF. The CDR3 bases are TGTGCCACCAGTGAGACTGGAATGTATGAGCAGTTCTTC.

The rearrangement links TRBV28 to TRBJ2-7, with 9 bases fitting TRBD1. This CDR3 is built from 16 residues. CDR1 and CDR2 (germline): MDHEN, SYDVKM. V shed 5 bases, J shed 4 bases, and the junction held 12 bases outside the gene matches. CDR3 in amino acids: CASSPHPGTGPYEQYF. CDR3 bases: TGTGCCAGCAGTCCTCACCCCGGGACAGGGCCTTACGAGCAGTACTTC.

The chain has TRBV7-6 and TRBJ2-7, with 12 nucleotides matching TRBD2. The V gene's germline CDR1 is SGHVS and CDR2 FNYEAQ. This CDR3 has 15 amino acids. The junction had 6 bases not matched to a gene; V was cut back by 2 bases and J by 7 bases. The CDR3: CASSLLAGGRGEQYF. For the CDR3, the DNA is TGTGCCAGCAGCTTACTAGCGGGAGGGCGTGGAGAGCAGTACTTC.

This chain links TRBV18 with TRBJ2-3; maybe TRBD2 (6 bases). Germline V gene data show CDR1 as KGHSH and CDR2 as LQKENI. The ends were cut back, 3 bases at V and 4 bases at J, with 14 bases in the middle. This CDR3 is 15 amino acids long. DNA of the CDR3: TGTGCCAGCTCACCGGTTGCGGGAATGGCAGATACGCAGTATTTT. This translates into CASSPVAGMADTQYF.

This chain links TRBV7-6 with TRBJ2-3; 10 bases line up with TRBD1. Per germline, CDR1 SGHVS and CDR2 FNYEAQ. This CDR3 spans 15 amino acids. V lost 5 bases, J lost 4 bases, and 6 bases stayed unmatched. CDR3 loop: CASSRQGALPDTQYF. The CDR3 coding sequence is TGTGCCAGCAGCCGACAGGGGGCGCTGCCAGATACGCAGTATTTT.

The chain is built from TRBV3-1 (or the pseudogene TRBV3-2) and TRBJ1-3; D not certain. CDR1 and CDR2 from the germline V gene are LGHDT and YNNKEL (reference sequence). The V end lost 1 base, the J end lost 0 bases, and 7 bases lay between the germline ends. CDR3 size: 15 residues. CDR3 sequence reads: CASSQGRGSGNTIYF. The DNA for the CDR3 is TGTGCCAGCAGCCAAGGGCGGGGCTCTGGAAACACCATATATTTT.

The genes are TRBV15 and TRBJ1-2; D gene unclear. This CDR3 has 15 amino acids. Trimming shortened V by 0 bases and J by 8 bases, and 16 bases separated the two germline ends. Looked up from germline, CDR1 is LNHNV and CDR2 is YYDKDF (reference sequence). The CDR3 DNA is TGTGCCACCAGCAGAGATTTGGCAGTCAGTGTGGGCTACACCTTC. Amino acids: CATSRDLAVSVGYTF.